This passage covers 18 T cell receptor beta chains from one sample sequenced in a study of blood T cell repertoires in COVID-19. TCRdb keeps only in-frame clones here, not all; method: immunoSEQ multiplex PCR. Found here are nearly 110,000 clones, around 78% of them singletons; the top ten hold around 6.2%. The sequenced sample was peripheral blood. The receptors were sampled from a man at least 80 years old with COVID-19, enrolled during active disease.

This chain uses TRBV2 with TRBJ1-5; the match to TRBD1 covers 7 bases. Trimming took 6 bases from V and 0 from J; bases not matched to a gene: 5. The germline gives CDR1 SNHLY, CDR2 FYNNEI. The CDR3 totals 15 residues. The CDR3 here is CASSRDSISNQPQHF. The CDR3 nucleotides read TGTGCCAGCAGCCGGGACAGTATTAGCAATCAGCCCCAGCATTTT.

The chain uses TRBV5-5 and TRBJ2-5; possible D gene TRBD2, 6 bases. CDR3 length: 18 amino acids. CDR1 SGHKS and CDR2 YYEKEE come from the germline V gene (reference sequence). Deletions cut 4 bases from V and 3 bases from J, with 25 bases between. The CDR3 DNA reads TGTGCCAGCAGCCTCCGACTAGACTCTCCGACTGGAAAAGAGACCCAGTACTTC. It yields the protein CASSLRLDSPTGKETQYF.

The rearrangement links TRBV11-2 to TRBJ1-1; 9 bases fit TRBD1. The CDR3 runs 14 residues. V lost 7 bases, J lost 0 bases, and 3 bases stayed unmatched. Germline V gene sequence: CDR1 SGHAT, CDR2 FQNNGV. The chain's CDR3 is CASTTGGLNTEAFF. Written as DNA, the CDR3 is TGTGCCAGCACTACAGGGGGCCTGAACACTGAAGCTTTCTTT. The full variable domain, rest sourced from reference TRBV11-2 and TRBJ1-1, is EAGVAQSPRYKIIEKRQSVAFWCNPISGHATLYWYQQILGQGPKLLIQFQNNGVVDDSQLPKDRFSAERLKGVDSTLKIQPAKLEDSAVYLCASTTGGLNTEAFFGQGTRLTVV.

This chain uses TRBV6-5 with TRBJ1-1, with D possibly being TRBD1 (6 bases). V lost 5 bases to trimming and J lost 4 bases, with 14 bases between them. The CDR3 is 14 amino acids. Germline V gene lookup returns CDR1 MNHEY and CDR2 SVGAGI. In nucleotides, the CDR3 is TGTGCCAGCAGTCTTCTCGACAGGAGCACTGAAGCTTTCTTT. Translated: CASSLLDRSTEAFF.

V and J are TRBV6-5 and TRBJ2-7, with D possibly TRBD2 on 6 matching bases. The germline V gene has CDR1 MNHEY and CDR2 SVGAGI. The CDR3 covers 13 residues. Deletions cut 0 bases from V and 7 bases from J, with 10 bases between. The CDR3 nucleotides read TGTGCCAGCAGTTACTCCGGGGGTTGGGAGCAGTACTTC. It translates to CASSYSGGWEQYF.

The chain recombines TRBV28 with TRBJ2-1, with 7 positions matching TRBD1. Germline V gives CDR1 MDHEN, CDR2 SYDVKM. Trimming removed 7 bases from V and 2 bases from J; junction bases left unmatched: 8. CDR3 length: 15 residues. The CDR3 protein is CASTYGQGAYNEQFF. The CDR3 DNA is TGTGCCAGCACCTATGGGCAGGGGGCCTACAATGAGCAGTTCTTC.

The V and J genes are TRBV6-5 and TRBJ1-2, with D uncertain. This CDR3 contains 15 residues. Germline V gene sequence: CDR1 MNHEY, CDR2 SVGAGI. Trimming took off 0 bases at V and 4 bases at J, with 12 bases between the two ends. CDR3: CASSYSSSGGYGYTF. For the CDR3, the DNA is TGTGCCAGCAGTTACTCGAGCTCGGGAGGCTATGGCTACACCTTC.

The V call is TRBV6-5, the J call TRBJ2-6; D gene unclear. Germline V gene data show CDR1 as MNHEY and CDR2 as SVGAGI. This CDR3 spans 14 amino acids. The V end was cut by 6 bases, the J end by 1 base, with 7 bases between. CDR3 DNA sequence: TGTGCCAGCAGATCTAATTCTGGGGCCAACGTCCTGACTTTC. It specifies CASRSNSGANVLTF.

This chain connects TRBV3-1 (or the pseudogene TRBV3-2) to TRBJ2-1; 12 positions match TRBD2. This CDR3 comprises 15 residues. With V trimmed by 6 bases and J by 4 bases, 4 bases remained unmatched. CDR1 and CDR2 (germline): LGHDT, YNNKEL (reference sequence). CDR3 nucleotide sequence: TGTGCCAGCAGGCGGACTAGCGGGGATTACAATGAGCAGTTCTTC. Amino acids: CASRRTSGDYNEQFF.

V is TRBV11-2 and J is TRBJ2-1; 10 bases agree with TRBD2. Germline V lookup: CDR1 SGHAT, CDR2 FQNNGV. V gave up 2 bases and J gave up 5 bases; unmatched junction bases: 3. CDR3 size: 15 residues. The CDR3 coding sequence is TGTGCCAGCAGCTTATACAGCGGGAGGGACAATGAGCAGTTCTTC. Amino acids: CASSLYSGRDNEQFF.

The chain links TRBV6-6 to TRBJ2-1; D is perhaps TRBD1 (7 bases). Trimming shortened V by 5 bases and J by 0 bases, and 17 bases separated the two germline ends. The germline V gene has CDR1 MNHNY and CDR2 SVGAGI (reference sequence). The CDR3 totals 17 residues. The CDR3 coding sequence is TGTGCCAGCAGTCGGAGCAGGGGGGAGCTCTCCTACAATGAGCAGTTCTTC. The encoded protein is CASSRSRGELSYNEQFF.

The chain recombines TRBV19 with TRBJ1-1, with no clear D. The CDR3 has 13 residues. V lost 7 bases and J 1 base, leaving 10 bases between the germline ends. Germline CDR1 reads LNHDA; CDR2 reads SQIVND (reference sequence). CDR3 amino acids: CASNRERNTEAFF. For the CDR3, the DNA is TGTGCCAGTAATCGGGAGAGGAACACTGAAGCTTTCTTT.

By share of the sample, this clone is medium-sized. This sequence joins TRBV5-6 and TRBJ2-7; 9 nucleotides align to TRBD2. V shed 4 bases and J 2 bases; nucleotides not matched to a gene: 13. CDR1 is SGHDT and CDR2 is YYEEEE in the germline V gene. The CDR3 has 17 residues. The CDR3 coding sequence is TGTGCCAGCAGCGTCATTGTGCTAGCGGGGAATACCTACGAGCAGTACTTC. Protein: CASSVIVLAGNTYEQYF.

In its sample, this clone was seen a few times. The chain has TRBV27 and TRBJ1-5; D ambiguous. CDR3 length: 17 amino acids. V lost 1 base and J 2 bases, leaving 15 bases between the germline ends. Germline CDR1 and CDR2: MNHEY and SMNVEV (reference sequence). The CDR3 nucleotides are TGTGCCAGCAGTTTATTTGGTGGAGGGATAGGCAATCAGCCCCAGCATTTT. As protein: CASSLFGGGIGNQPQHF.

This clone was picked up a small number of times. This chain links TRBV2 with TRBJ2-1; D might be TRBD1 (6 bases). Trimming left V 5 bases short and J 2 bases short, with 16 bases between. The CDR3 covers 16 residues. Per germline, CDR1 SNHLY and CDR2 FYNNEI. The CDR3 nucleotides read TGTGCCAGCAGTTTCGCACAGGGAGAGGCCTACAATGAGCAGTTCTTC. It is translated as CASSFAQGEAYNEQFF.

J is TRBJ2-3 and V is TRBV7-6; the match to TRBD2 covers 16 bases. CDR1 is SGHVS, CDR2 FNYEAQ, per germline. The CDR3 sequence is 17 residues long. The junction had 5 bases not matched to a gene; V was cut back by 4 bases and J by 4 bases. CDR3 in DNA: TGTGCCAGCAGCTGGGGACTAGCGGGAGGGTTTTCAGATACGCAGTATTTT. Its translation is CASSWGLAGGFSDTQYF.

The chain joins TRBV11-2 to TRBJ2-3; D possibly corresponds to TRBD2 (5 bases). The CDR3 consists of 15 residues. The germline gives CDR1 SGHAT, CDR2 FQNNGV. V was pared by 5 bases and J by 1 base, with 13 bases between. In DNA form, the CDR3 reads TGTGCCAGCAGCCCCTTAGCGCACCGCACAGATACGCAGTATTTT. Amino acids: CASSPLAHRTDTQYF.

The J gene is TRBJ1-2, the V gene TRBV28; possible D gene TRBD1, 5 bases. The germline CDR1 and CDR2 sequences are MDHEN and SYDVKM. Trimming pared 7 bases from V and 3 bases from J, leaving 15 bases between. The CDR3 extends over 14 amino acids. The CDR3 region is CASIPQTVYYGYTF. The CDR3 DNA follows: TGTGCCAGCATTCCGCAGACAGTCTACTATGGCTACACCTTC.